The clone carrying this TCR beta chain has ten or more counts. Its antigen is still unknown. These data originate in a study of neurological immune-mediated disorders. General study results and limits: The absence of shared CDR3 amino acid sequences among expanded clones across subjects suggests private repertoires in all groups.

Per the germline V gene, CDR1 is MRHNA and CDR2 is SNTAGT. The CDR3 contains 14 residues. V lost 5 bases to trimming and J lost 0 bases, with 9 bases between them. With 10-nucleotide random UMIs included, cDNA was synthesized by 5'RACE. TCRdb re-analysed the 5' RACE reads in MiXCR, keeping a single row per CDR3 protein. The sample lists about 74,000 distinct CDR3 sequences, 4% to 6% occurring once. The source is a man between 18 and 35 years old with multiple sclerosis. The specimen was PBMCs. The V call is TRBV6-4, the J call TRBJ2-3; perhaps D is TRBD1 or TRBD2 (5 bases each). CDR3 amino acids: CASSKRGSTDTQYF. The CDR3 DNA sequence: TGTGCCAGCAGTAAGAGGGGCAGCACAGATACGCAGTATTTT.